A single T cell receptor (beta chain) is shown here with its context. The data originate from a study of T cells in localized non-small cell lung cancer. Sequencing was performed with immunoSEQ multiplex PCR; in TCRdb, only in-frame clones are kept and a portion is missing. The sample contains tens of thousands of clones, approximately 90% of which appear only once. Specimen: peripheral blood mononuclear cells, collected before any cancer treatment. The sequence came from a woman between 40 and 69 years old with stage III lung adenocarcinoma.

CDR3 residues: CSASGQYEQYF. The CDR3 coding sequence is TGCAGTGCTAGTGGACAGTACGAGCAGTACTTC. This chain joins TRBV20-1 and TRBJ2-7; possibly TRBD1 for D (6 bases). Trimming pared 3 bases from V and 4 bases from J, leaving 7 bases between. The germline V gene has CDR1 DFQATT and CDR2 SNEGSKA (reference sequence). This CDR3 has 11 amino acids.